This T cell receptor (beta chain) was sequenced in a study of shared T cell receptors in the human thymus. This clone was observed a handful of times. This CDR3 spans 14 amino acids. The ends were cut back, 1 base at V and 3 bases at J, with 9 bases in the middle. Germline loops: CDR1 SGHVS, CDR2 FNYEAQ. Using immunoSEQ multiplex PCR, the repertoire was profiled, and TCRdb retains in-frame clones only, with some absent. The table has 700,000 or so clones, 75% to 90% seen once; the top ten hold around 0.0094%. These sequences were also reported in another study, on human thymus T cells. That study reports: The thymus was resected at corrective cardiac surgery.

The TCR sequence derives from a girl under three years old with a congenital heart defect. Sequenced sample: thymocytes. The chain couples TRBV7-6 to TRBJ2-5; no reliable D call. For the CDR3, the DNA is TGTGCCAGCAGCTTAGATCGCGGCAAAGAGACCCAGTACTTC. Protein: CASSLDRGKETQYF.